These 13 T cell receptor beta chains came from one sample sequenced in a study of T cell changes during pregnancy in multiple sclerosis. Clones were sequenced by immunoSEQ multiplex PCR, and TCRdb holds only the in-frame ones, with some missing. The sample holds approximately 43,000 clones, about 93% seen once. Sequenced material: CD8+ T cells from peripheral blood mononuclear cells, taken after pregnancy. The receptor set was obtained from a female donor with multiple sclerosis, enrolled in a pregnancy study.

This clone has only one observation. The V gene is TRBV6-1, the J gene TRBJ2-1; tentatively, D is TRBD2 (5 bases). CDR3 length equals 15 residues. Per germline, CDR1 MNHNS and CDR2 SASEGT. Trimming took off 3 bases at V and 0 bases at J, with 9 bases between the two ends. The CDR3 DNA sequence: TGTGCCAGCAGTGAGGAGGATGGCTCCTACAATGAGCAGTTCTTC. This sequence encodes CASSEEDGSYNEQFF.

This chain uses TRBV4-2 with TRBJ2-2; D might be TRBD2 (6 bases). Between the trimmed V and J ends, which lost 1 base and 6 bases, there was a span of 24 bases. The CDR3 is 19 residues long. Germline lookup yields CDR1 LGHNA and CDR2 YNFKEQ. The CDR3 DNA reads TGTGCCAGCAGCCAAGGTTTACCGGGACTCACTTACCCCCCCGGGGAGCTGTTTTTT. It codes for CASSQGLPGLTYPPGELFF.

The chain carries TRBV13 and TRBJ2-3; D call uncertain. Germline V gene data show CDR1 as PRHDT and CDR2 as FYEKMQ (reference sequence). The CDR3 has 12 amino acids. V lost 3 bases and J 10 bases, leaving 11 bases between the germline ends. DNA for the CDR3: TGTGCCAGCAGCTTTGACACGGTTGCGCAGTATTTT. Protein product: CASSFDTVAQYF.

The chain uses TRBV27 and TRBJ1-2; 7 positions agree with TRBD1. Per the germline V gene, CDR1 is MNHEY and CDR2 is SMNVEV (reference sequence). The CDR3 has 11 residues. V gave up 7 bases and J gave up 8 bases; unmatched junction bases: 4. The CDR3 bases are TGTGCCAGCATGCAGGGGGGCGGCTACACCTTC. This sequence encodes CASMQGGGYTF.

This chain joins TRBV9 and TRBJ2-3, with TRBD1 matching over 7 bases. V was clipped by 3 bases and J by 0 bases; unmatched bases: 4. Germline V gives CDR1 SGDLS, CDR2 YYNGEE. The CDR3 runs 15 residues. The CDR3 loop reads CASSGTGTSTDTQYF. As DNA, the CDR3 is TGTGCCAGCAGCGGGACAGGAACTAGCACAGATACGCAGTATTTT. Variable domain in full (rest from reference TRBV9 and TRBJ2-3): DSGVTQTPKHLITATGQRVTLRCSPRSGDLSVYWYQQSLDQGLQFLIQYYNGEERAKGNILERFSAQQFPDLHSELNLSSLELGDSALYFCASSGTGTSTDTQYFGPGTRLTVL.

This chain joins TRBV27 and TRBJ2-1; 9 nucleotides align to TRBD2. Germline V CDR1 and CDR2: MNHEY, SMNVEV (reference sequence). Germline trimming cut 0 bases from V and 2 bases from J; bases unmatched to any gene: 5. This CDR3 has 17 residues. CDR3 sequence reads: CASSLSIAGAAYNEQFF. The CDR3 nucleotides read TGTGCCAGCAGTTTATCAATAGCGGGAGCGGCCTACAATGAGCAGTTCTTC.

This chain connects TRBV28 to TRBJ2-7; D may be TRBD2 (6 bases). This CDR3 contains 13 residues. The germline V and J ends were trimmed by 8 bases and 3 bases, with 14 bases remaining between them. The germline V gene encodes CDR1 MDHEN and CDR2 SYDVKM. CDR3 residues: CASGGDDGYEQYF. The CDR3 nucleotides read TGTGCCAGCGGAGGGGACGATGGCTACGAGCAGTACTTC.

The rearrangement links TRBV27 to TRBJ1-4; TRBD1 matches at 8 bases. The J segment lost 8 bases and the V segment lost 6 bases, leaving 11 bases of the junction unmatched. Germline CDR1 is MNHEY and CDR2 is SMNVEV (reference sequence). The CDR3 is 15 amino acids. CDR3 sequence (DNA): TGTGCCAGCAGCCCCGTTTCAGGGGGCGCGGAAAAACTGTTTTTT. The encoded protein is CASSPVSGGAEKLFF.

The gene calls are TRBV5-4 and TRBJ2-7; 8 positions match TRBD1. This CDR3 has 14 residues. From germline, CDR1 is SGHNT and CDR2 YYREEE (reference sequence). V dropped 4 bases and J dropped 2; count of bases not matched to a gene: 5. This CDR3 is CASSPTGEAYEQYF. CDR3 bases: TGTGCCAGCAGCCCGACAGGGGAGGCCTACGAGCAGTACTTC.

The chain is built from TRBV5-1 and TRBJ1-3, with TRBD1 matching over 10 bases. CDR3 length: 15 residues. Germline V gives CDR1 SGHRS, CDR2 YFSETQ. With 3 bases clipped from V and 2 bases from J, the junction kept 2 bases outside the gene matches. The CDR3 region is CASSSTGGTGNTIYF. CDR3 nucleotides: TGCGCCAGCAGCTCGACAGGGGGCACTGGAAACACCATATATTTT.

This clone was observed once. The J gene is TRBJ2-3, the V gene TRBV7-3, with D maybe TRBD2 (7 bases). The germline gives CDR1 SGHTA, CDR2 FQGTGA. The CDR3 is 16 amino acids. V lost 5 bases and J 0 bases, leaving 15 bases between the germline ends. DNA of the CDR3: TGTGCCAGCAGCCTCCGCCGCGGGGGCAGCACAGATACGCAGTATTTT. This codes for CASSLRRGGSTDTQYF.

The chain couples TRBV4-1 to TRBJ2-7; 10 nucleotides agree with TRBD2. The germline V gene has CDR1 MGHRA and CDR2 YSYEKL. The length of the CDR3 is 16 residues. Unmatched junction bases numbered 3, after V lost 1 base and J lost 0 bases. The CDR3 sequence: CASSQGLAGVSYEQYF. The CDR3 nucleotides are TGCGCCAGCAGCCAAGGGCTAGCGGGGGTCTCCTACGAGCAGTACTTC.

The CDR3 loop is CASSLTGQPSYEQYF. CDR3 bases: TGCGCCAGCAGCTTGACGGGACAGCCTTCCTACGAGCAGTACTTC. The chain joins TRBV5-1 to TRBJ2-7; TRBD1 aligns across 7 bases. The CDR3 has 15 residues. Germline CDR1 SGHRS, CDR2 YFSETQ. V lost 1 base to trimming and J lost 1 base; unmatched junction nucleotides: 5. Drawing the rest from reference TRBV5-1 and TRBJ2-7, the complete variable domain is KAGVTQTPRYLIKTRGQQVTLSCSPISGHRSVSWYQQTPGQGLQFLFEYFSETQRNKGNFPGRFSGRQFSNSRSEMNVSTLELGDSALYLCASSLTGQPSYEQYFGPGTRLTVT.